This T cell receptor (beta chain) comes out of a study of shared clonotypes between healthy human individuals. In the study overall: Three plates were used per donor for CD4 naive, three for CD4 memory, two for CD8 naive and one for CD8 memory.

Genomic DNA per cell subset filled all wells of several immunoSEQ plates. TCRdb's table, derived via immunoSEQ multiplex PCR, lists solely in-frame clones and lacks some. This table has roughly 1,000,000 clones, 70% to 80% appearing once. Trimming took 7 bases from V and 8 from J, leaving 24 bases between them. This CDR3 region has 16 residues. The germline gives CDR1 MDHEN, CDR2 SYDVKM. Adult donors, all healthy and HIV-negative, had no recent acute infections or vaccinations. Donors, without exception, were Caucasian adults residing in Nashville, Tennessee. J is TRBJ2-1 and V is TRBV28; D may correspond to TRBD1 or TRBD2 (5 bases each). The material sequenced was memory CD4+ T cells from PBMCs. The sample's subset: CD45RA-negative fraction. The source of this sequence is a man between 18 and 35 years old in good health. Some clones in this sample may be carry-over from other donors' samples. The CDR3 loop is CASTAPPGPRGHEQFF. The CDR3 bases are TGTGCCAGCACCGCTCCCCCGGGACCTAGGGGCCATGAGCAGTTCTTC.